This TCR beta chain originates from a study of blood T cell repertoires in COVID-19. TCRdb's table, derived via immunoSEQ multiplex PCR, lists solely in-frame clones and lacks some. The top ten hold around 18% of the sample, which has under 200,000 clones, less than 85% seen once. Germline V gene data show CDR1 as LNHDA and CDR2 as SQIVND (reference sequence). The CDR3 covers 15 residues. V dropped 3 bases and J dropped 1 base, with 12 bases sitting between them. The TCR was taken from a man aged 60-69 years who had recovered from COVID-19. Sequencing was done on a sample of PBMCs or T cells enriched from blood (not recorded which). The chain couples TRBV19 to TRBJ1-1; TRBD1 might be the D (5 bases). As DNA, the CDR3 is TGTGCCAGTAGTATGGCGGGACTCCCGAACACTGAAGCTTTCTTT. Residues: CASSMAGLPNTEAFF.